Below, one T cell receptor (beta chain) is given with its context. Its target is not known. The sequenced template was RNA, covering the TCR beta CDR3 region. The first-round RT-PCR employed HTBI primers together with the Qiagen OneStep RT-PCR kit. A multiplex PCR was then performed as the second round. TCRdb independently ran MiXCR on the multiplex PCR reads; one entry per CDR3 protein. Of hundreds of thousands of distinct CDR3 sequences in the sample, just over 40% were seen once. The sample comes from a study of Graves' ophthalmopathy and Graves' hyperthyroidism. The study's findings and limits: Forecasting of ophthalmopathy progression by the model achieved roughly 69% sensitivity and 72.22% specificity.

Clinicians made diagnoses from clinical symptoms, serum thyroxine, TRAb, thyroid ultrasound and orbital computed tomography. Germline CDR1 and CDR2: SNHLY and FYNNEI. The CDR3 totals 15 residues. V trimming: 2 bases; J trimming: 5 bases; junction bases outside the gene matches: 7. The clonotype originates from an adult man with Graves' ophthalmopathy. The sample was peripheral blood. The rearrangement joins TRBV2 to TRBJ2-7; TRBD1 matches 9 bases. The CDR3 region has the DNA TGTGCCAGCAGTGAAAGTGGGACAGGGAGGGACGAGCAGTACTTC. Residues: CASSESGTGRDEQYF.